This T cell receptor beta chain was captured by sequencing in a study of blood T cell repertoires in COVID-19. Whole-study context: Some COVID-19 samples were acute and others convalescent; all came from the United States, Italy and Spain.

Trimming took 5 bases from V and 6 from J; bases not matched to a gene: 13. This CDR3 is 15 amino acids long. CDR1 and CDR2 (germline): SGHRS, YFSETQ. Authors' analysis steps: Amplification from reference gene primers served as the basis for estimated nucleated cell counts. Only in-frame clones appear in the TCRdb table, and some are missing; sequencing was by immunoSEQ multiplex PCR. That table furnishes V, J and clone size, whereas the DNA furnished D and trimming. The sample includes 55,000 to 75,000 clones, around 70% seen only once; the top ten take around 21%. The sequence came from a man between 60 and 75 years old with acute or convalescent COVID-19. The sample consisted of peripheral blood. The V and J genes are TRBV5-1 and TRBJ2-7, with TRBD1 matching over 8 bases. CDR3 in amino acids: CASRPQGAGFSEQYV. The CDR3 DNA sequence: TGCGCCAGCAGACCTCAGGGGGCTGGTTTCTCCGAGCAGTACGTC.